This T cell receptor (beta chain) was captured in a study of T cells after yellow fever vaccination. Study-wide points: Clonotypes appearing in both CD4 and CD8 compartments existed, and their share was small. Most primary-vaccination clones reappeared after the booster (about 97% CD4, 75% to 90% CD8).

This CDR3 contains 13 residues. Per the germline V gene, CDR1 is MNHNY and CDR2 is SVGAGI (reference sequence). Between the trimmed V and J ends, which lost 6 bases and 2 bases, there was a span of 11 bases. Concerning this clonotype itself: What it binds is unknown.

5'RACE template switching generated TCR cDNA, adding a universal primer site and UMIs. A single record per CDR3 protein comes from TCRdb applying MiXCR to the 5' RACE reads. Of 360,000 or so distinct CDR3 sequences in the sample, around a tenth are singletons; the top ten hold more than 15%. The rearrangement links TRBV6-6 to TRBJ2-7; no firm D call. This clonotype was sampled from a man younger than 35 who received the YFV17D yellow fever vaccine. Here the sequenced sample was PBMCs, taken on the day of the first yellow fever vaccination. The CDR3 spells CASRTPGAYEQYV. The CDR3 DNA is TGTGCCAGCAGGACTCCCGGTGCCTACGAGCAGTACGTC.